The rows below give T cell receptor beta chains drawn from one sample of a study of type 1 regulatory T cells. TCRdb independently ran MiXCR on the reads; one entry per CDR3 protein. The sample holds about 97,000 distinct CDR3 sequences, about a third seen once. Source material: CD4+ T cells, either the whole sample or a sorted fraction (not recorded which). The receptors shown here come from a human donor in good health. CDR3s include the opening cysteine and the closing phenylalanine or tryptophan. The order of the fields is J gene, V gene, D gene, clone size, CDR3 protein, CDR3 DNA. D genes are given only for firm matches. Clone size is given for some rows only: seen once, a few or many times, or a class if the clone is expanded.

J: TRBJ2-5; V: TRBV20-1; D: TRBD1; size: .; CDR3: CSAGEDGTGAETQYF; DNA: TGCAGTGCTGGAGAAGACGGGACAGGGGCAGAGACCCAGTACTTC
J: TRBJ2-2; V: TRBV7-9; D: TRBD1; size: few; CDR3: CASSPHPGQTNTGELFF; DNA: TGTGCCAGCAGCCCCCACCCGGGACAGACGAACACCGGGGAGCTGTTTTTT
J: TRBJ2-3; V: TRBV18; D: .; size: .; CDR3: CASSSILARGTDTQYF; DNA: TGTGCCAGCTCATCGATTCTAGCGCGCGGCACAGATACGCAGTATTTT
J: TRBJ2-3; V: TRBV7-2; D: TRBD2; size: .; CDR3: CASSYRLAGESDTQYF; DNA: TGTGCCAGCAGCTACAGACTAGCGGGAGAATCAGATACGCAGTATTTT
J: TRBJ1-2; V: TRBV7-2; D: .; size: .; CDR3: CATSGERDGYTF; DNA: TGTGCCACCTCGGGGGAGAGGGATGGCTACACCTTC
J: TRBJ2-5; V: TRBV20-1; D: TRBD2; size: .; CDR3: CSARDIAGVQETQYF; DNA: TGCAGTGCTAGAGATATAGCGGGAGTGCAAGAGACCCAGTACTTC
J: TRBJ1-4; V: TRBV3-1; D: .; size: .; CDR3: CASSQEGIANEKLFF; DNA: TGTGCCAGCAGCCAAGAGGGAATAGCTAATGAAAAACTGTTTTTT
J: TRBJ1-4; V: TRBV7-9; D: .; size: few; CDR3: CASSLDHWELFF; DNA: TGTGCCAGCAGCTTAGACCACTGGGAACTGTTTTTT
J: TRBJ1-6; V: TRBV20-1; D: .; size: many; CDR3: CSARERRGNSPLHF; DNA: TGCAGTGCTAGAGAAAGGAGGGGGAATTCACCCCTCCACTTT
J: TRBJ1-4; V: TRBV19; D: .; size: few; CDR3: CASRRSWTNEKLFF; DNA: TGTGCCAGTAGAAGATCGTGGACTAATGAAAAACTGTTTTTT
J: TRBJ1-5; V: TRBV7-2; D: .; size: .; CDR3: CASRGFDNQPQHF; DNA: TGTGCCAGCAGGGGATTTGACAATCAGCCCCAGCATTTT
J: TRBJ2-6; V: TRBV19; D: .; size: .; CDR3: CASSELRNRASGANVLTF; DNA: TGTGCCAGTAGTGAATTGAGAAACAGGGCCTCTGGGGCCAACGTCCTGACTTTC
J: TRBJ2-1; V: TRBV7-8; D: TRBD2; size: .; CDR3: CASSVTLAARSYNEQFF; DNA: TGTGCCAGCAGCGTGACTCTAGCGGCCAGATCCTACAATGAGCAGTTCTTC
J: TRBJ2-7; V: TRBV5-4; D: .; size: .; CDR3: CASSHPGTRGSYEQYF; DNA: TGTGCCAGCAGCCACCCCGGGACTCGGGGATCCTACGAGCAGTACTTC
J: TRBJ2-3; V: TRBV7-8; D: TRBD2; size: few; CDR3: CASSLPGIPGLAGDTDTQYF; DNA: TGTGCCAGCAGCTTACCGGGGATTCCGGGACTAGCGGGAGACACAGATACGCAGTATTTT
J: TRBJ2-3; V: TRBV20-1; D: TRBD2; size: .; CDR3: CSARDLGLAGARGTQYF; DNA: TGCAGTGCTAGAGATCTTGGACTAGCGGGAGCCCGGGGGACGCAGTATTTT
J: TRBJ2-1; V: TRBV12-3/TRBV12-4; D: TRBD2; size: few; CDR3: CASSSLSGRHNEQFF; DNA: TGTGCCAGCAGTTCCCTTAGCGGGAGACACAATGAGCAGTTCTTC
J: TRBJ2-5; V: TRBV27; D: .; size: few; CDR3: CASSQGSPAKTQYF; DNA: TGTGCCAGCAGTCAAGGATCCCCGGCGAAGACCCAGTACTTC
J: TRBJ2-1; V: TRBV20-1; D: .; size: few; CDR3: CSAREGSHEQFF; DNA: TGCAGTGCTAGAGAAGGGAGCCATGAGCAGTTCTTC
J: TRBJ1-1; V: TRBV5-5; D: TRBD1; size: .; CDR3: CASSPNTGDTEAFF; DNA: TGTGCCAGCAGCCCGAACACAGGGGACACTGAAGCTTTCTTT
J: TRBJ1-5; V: TRBV7-2; D: .; size: .; CDR3: CASSPLGGYQPQHF; DNA: TGTGCCAGCAGCCCCCTCGGGGGCTATCAGCCCCAGCATTTT
J: TRBJ1-5; V: TRBV20-1; D: .; size: .; CDR3: CSARDSPNRVPEVQPQHF; DNA: TGCAGTGCTAGAGATTCTCCCAATCGCGTCCCAGAGGTTCAGCCCCAGCATTTT
J: TRBJ2-1; V: TRBV19; D: .; size: .; CDR3: CASIPAGYNEQFF; DNA: TGTGCCAGTATTCCAGCGGGCTACAATGAGCAGTTCTTC
J: TRBJ1-5; V: TRBV6-1; D: .; size: .; CDR3: CASTPGGNQPQHF; DNA: TGTGCCAGCACCCCGGGAGGGAACCAGCCCCAGCATTTT
J: TRBJ2-2; V: TRBV12-3/TRBV12-4; D: TRBD1; size: .; CDR3: CASRRQGTTGELFF; DNA: TGTGCCAGCAGGAGACAGGGGACCACCGGGGAGCTGTTTTTT
J: TRBJ1-2; V: TRBV5-4; D: .; size: .; CDR3: CASSLAFGQAGYGYTF; DNA: TGTGCCAGCAGCTTGGCCTTCGGGCAGGCTGGCTATGGCTACACCTTC
J: TRBJ2-7; V: TRBV6-4; D: TRBD1; size: many; CDR3: CASSRQGFGDEQYF; DNA: TGTGCCAGCAGCCGACAGGGGTTCGGTGACGAGCAGTACTTC
J: TRBJ1-5; V: TRBV10-3; D: .; size: .; CDR3: CAISTGGDSNQPQHF; DNA: TGTGCCATCAGTACCGGGGGTGATAGCAATCAGCCCCAGCATTTT
J: TRBJ2-2; V: TRBV6-2/TRBV6-3; D: .; size: .; CDR3: CASSLRGNTGELFF; DNA: TGTGCCAGCAGTCTCCGGGGTAACACCGGGGAGCTGTTTTTT
J: TRBJ2-1; V: TRBV3-1; D: TRBD2; size: .; CDR3: CASSQGTSARSYNEQFF; DNA: TGTGCCAGCAGCCAAGGGACTAGCGCCCGGTCCTACAATGAGCAGTTCTTC
J: TRBJ1-5; V: TRBV7-9; D: .; size: .; CDR3: CASSNPREGISNQPQHF; DNA: TGTGCCAGCTCAAACCCCAGGGAGGGAATAAGCAATCAGCCCCAGCATTTT
J: TRBJ2-3; V: TRBV6-2/TRBV6-3; D: .; size: few; CDR3: CASRGTSADTQYF; DNA: TGTGCCAGCAGGGGGACCAGCGCAGATACGCAGTATTTT
J: TRBJ1-1; V: TRBV7-9; D: .; size: .; CDR3: CASSLAGYTEAFF; DNA: TGTGCCAGCAGCTTAGCAGGGTACACTGAAGCTTTCTTT